The rows below give T cell receptor beta chains drawn from one sample of a study of T cell repertoires in cytomegalovirus infection. No antigen is known for these receptors. TCRdb reprocessed the reads with MiXCR, giving one entry per CDR3 protein. The sample holds around 500,000 distinct CDR3 sequences, approximately 46% seen once. Sequenced here: cultured PBMCs, sampled from culture after CMV antigen stimulation. These receptors came from a human donor in good health (CMV status not recorded). Some clones in this sample may be carry-over from other donors' samples. CDR3s include the opening cysteine and the closing phenylalanine or tryptophan. A D gene is named only where the DNA matches it firmly. Some rows mark clone size as missing; the rest say once, few, many or name a class of expanded clone.

j_call: TRBJ2-7
v_call: TRBV7-6
clone_size: NA
d_call: NA
cdr3_nt: TGTGCCAGCAGCCACCCCGTACTAGGGGGACCGAGCTACGAGCAGTACTTC
cdr3_aa: CASSHPVLGGPSYEQYF

j_call: TRBJ2-7
v_call: TRBV20-1
clone_size: NA
d_call: NA
cdr3_nt: TGCAGTGCTTCTAGAGGTCGAAGCCACGAGCAGTACTTC
cdr3_aa: CSASRGRSHEQYF

j_call: TRBJ1-2
v_call: TRBV9
clone_size: few
d_call: TRBD1
cdr3_nt: TGTGCCAGCAGCGCCGGACAGGGGAACTATGGCTACACCTTC
cdr3_aa: CASSAGQGNYGYTF

j_call: TRBJ1-2
v_call: TRBV7-2
clone_size: few
d_call: TRBD1
cdr3_nt: TGTGCCAGCAGCACGGAGACAGGGTCTAACTATGGCTACACCTTC
cdr3_aa: CASSTETGSNYGYTF

j_call: TRBJ2-2
v_call: TRBV14
clone_size: few
d_call: NA
cdr3_nt: TGTGCCAGCAGCCAAGTGGCAGGCCCAACCGGGGAGCTGTTTTTT
cdr3_aa: CASSQVAGPTGELFF

j_call: TRBJ2-1
v_call: TRBV7-2
clone_size: many
d_call: NA
cdr3_nt: TGTGCCAGCAGCTTAGCTTGGGACCCAACCTACAATGAGCAGTTCTTC
cdr3_aa: CASSLAWDPTYNEQFF

j_call: TRBJ2-3
v_call: TRBV20-1
clone_size: NA
d_call: NA
cdr3_nt: TGCAGTGCTTTACGGGACTCACAAGATACGCAGTATTTT
cdr3_aa: CSALRDSQDTQYF

j_call: TRBJ2-7
v_call: TRBV10-3
clone_size: NA
d_call: TRBD2
cdr3_nt: TGTGCCATCAACGGGGGGGAACCCTACGAGCAGTACTTC
cdr3_aa: CAINGGEPYEQYF

j_call: TRBJ1-2
v_call: TRBV7-4
clone_size: NA
d_call: NA
cdr3_nt: TGTGCCAGCAGCTTAGAGGGATGGGAACGCTATGGCTACACCTTC
cdr3_aa: CASSLEGWERYGYTF

j_call: TRBJ2-7
v_call: TRBV7-8
clone_size: NA
d_call: NA
cdr3_nt: TGTGCCAGCAGGGCCATGGGGGAGCAGTACTTC
cdr3_aa: CASRAMGEQYF

j_call: TRBJ2-7
v_call: TRBV6-6
clone_size: NA
d_call: TRBD2
cdr3_nt: TGTGCCAGCAGTTACGAGGCGGGACTAGCGTCAACCTACGAGCAGTACTTC
cdr3_aa: CASSYEAGLASTYEQYF

j_call: TRBJ2-5
v_call: TRBV19
clone_size: NA
d_call: NA
cdr3_nt: TGTGCCAGTAGTATAGGGCCCGCAGGGGGGGAGACCCAGTACTTC
cdr3_aa: CASSIGPAGGETQYF

j_call: TRBJ2-5
v_call: TRBV10-3
clone_size: NA
d_call: NA
cdr3_nt: TGTGCCATCAGTGTCCCAGGCAGTGAGACCCAGTACTTC
cdr3_aa: CAISVPGSETQYF

j_call: TRBJ1-5
v_call: TRBV6-2/TRBV6-3
clone_size: NA
d_call: NA
cdr3_nt: TGTGCCAGCAGCCAGAGCTCTGGCAATCAGCCCCAGCATTTT
cdr3_aa: CASSQSSGNQPQHF

j_call: TRBJ2-3
v_call: TRBV6-6
clone_size: NA
d_call: TRBD2
cdr3_nt: TGTGCCAGCAGCCTAGCGGGGGGGATCACAGATACGCAGTATTTT
cdr3_aa: CASSLAGGITDTQYF

j_call: TRBJ2-1
v_call: TRBV10-3
clone_size: NA
d_call: TRBD1
cdr3_nt: TGTGCCGGACCTACAGGGGCGCGGGCCTGTTCCCAGTTCTTC
cdr3_aa: CAGPTGARACSQFF

j_call: TRBJ2-1
v_call: TRBV6-2/TRBV6-3
clone_size: NA
d_call: TRBD2
cdr3_nt: TGTGCCAGCAGTTACACCACTAGCGGGAGGGCCCTCGGGAATGAGCAGTTCTTC
cdr3_aa: CASSYTTSGRALGNEQFF

j_call: TRBJ2-7
v_call: TRBV19
clone_size: NA
d_call: TRBD2
cdr3_nt: TGTGCCACCAGTCCCGGGACTAGCGGGACCTACGAGCAGTACTTC
cdr3_aa: CATSPGTSGTYEQYF

j_call: TRBJ2-3
v_call: TRBV20-1
clone_size: NA
d_call: TRBD1
cdr3_nt: TGCAGTGCTAGAGATCCAAGACAGGGGGTCACAGATACGCAGTATTTT
cdr3_aa: CSARDPRQGVTDTQYF

j_call: TRBJ1-6
v_call: TRBV19
clone_size: NA
d_call: NA
cdr3_nt: TGTGCCAGTAGCTGGGGACGAGGTGATTCACCCCTCCACTTT
cdr3_aa: CASSWGRGDSPLHF

j_call: TRBJ2-3
v_call: TRBV10-3
clone_size: few
d_call: NA
cdr3_nt: TGTGCCATCAGTGTTGGGGGCGAGACAGATACGCAGTATTTT
cdr3_aa: CAISVGGETDTQYF

j_call: TRBJ2-6
v_call: TRBV23-1
clone_size: NA
d_call: NA
cdr3_nt: TGCGCCAGCAGACCTAGAAAGGGGCTCGGGGCCAACGTCCTGACTTTC
cdr3_aa: CASRPRKGLGANVLTF

j_call: TRBJ2-7
v_call: TRBV6-6
clone_size: NA
d_call: NA
cdr3_nt: TGTGCCAGCAGTTACTCTACAGCCTACGAGCAGTACTTC
cdr3_aa: CASSYSTAYEQYF

j_call: TRBJ1-2
v_call: TRBV12-3/TRBV12-4
clone_size: few
d_call: NA
cdr3_nt: TGTGCCAGCAGGTACAGGGTCTCGGATGGCTACACCTTC
cdr3_aa: CASRYRVSDGYTF

j_call: TRBJ2-1
v_call: TRBV5-4
clone_size: NA
d_call: TRBD2
cdr3_nt: TGTGCCAGCAGCTCCCCGGGACTAGCGGGGCTCCATGAGCAGTTCTTC
cdr3_aa: CASSSPGLAGLHEQFF

j_call: TRBJ2-1
v_call: TRBV27
clone_size: few
d_call: NA
cdr3_nt: TGTGCCAGCAGTCCCGTGGGGGGGGGCATCTACAATGAGCAGTTCTTC
cdr3_aa: CASSPVGGGIYNEQFF

j_call: TRBJ1-5
v_call: TRBV7-2
clone_size: few
d_call: NA
cdr3_nt: TGTGCCAGCAGCTTTAAAGCGGATAGCAATCAGCCCCAGCATTTT
cdr3_aa: CASSFKADSNQPQHF

j_call: TRBJ1-4
v_call: TRBV29-1
clone_size: few
d_call: NA
cdr3_nt: TGCAGCGTTGGGGATGGGACCCATAATGAAAAACTGTTTTTT
cdr3_aa: CSVGDGTHNEKLFF

j_call: TRBJ2-5
v_call: TRBV10-3
clone_size: NA
d_call: TRBD1
cdr3_nt: TGTGCCATCAGCCCAACAGGGGGCCTAGAGACCCAGTACTTC
cdr3_aa: CAISPTGGLETQYF

j_call: TRBJ1-2
v_call: TRBV7-2
clone_size: many
d_call: NA
cdr3_nt: TGTGCCAGCAGCTTAGGAGGGCAGGGGAATGGCTACACCTTC
cdr3_aa: CASSLGGQGNGYTF

j_call: TRBJ2-3
v_call: TRBV7-2
clone_size: many
d_call: NA
cdr3_nt: TGTGCCAGCAGCGTCCTCTCATCATTCACAGATACGCAGTATTTT
cdr3_aa: CASSVLSSFTDTQYF

j_call: TRBJ1-5
v_call: TRBV5-4
clone_size: NA
d_call: TRBD1
cdr3_nt: TGTGCCAGCAGCTTGGCGGGACAGCCCAATCAGCCCCAGCATTTT
cdr3_aa: CASSLAGQPNQPQHF